This TCR beta chain comes out of a study of human T cells and chemical hapten exposure. Study findings and constraints: Every donor had alopecia, and their immune response may therefore differ from healthy people's.

The time point denotes: pre-sensitization, week 0. Treatment specified: therapeutic diphenylcyclopropenone sensitization with weekly scalp DPC. Whole blood, unfractionated, served as the material for total RNA extraction. This clonotype was observed at least ten times. The antigen remains unidentified. MiXCR, run by TCRdb on the RACE reads, gives a single entry per CDR3 protein. The sample has 60,000 to 70,000 distinct CDR3 sequences; about 10% are singletons. The CDR3 length is 14 residues. Losses at the gene ends were 2 bases for V and 2 bases for J; bases not matched to a gene: 1. Germline V lookup: CDR1 SEHNR, CDR2 FQNEAQ (reference sequence).

The chain carries TRBV7-9 and TRBJ2-3; 7 bases line up with TRBD2. The sequence derives from a woman in her forties or fifties with alopecia areata. Some clones in this sample may be carry-over from other donors' samples. The sequencing used whole blood, collected in connection with sensitization to the hapten diphenylcyclopropenone (DPC). CDR3 DNA: TGTGCCAGCAGCTTAAGCGGGGACACAGATACGCAGTATTTT. Translating it yields CASSLSGDTDTQYF.